A selection of T cell receptor beta chains follows, all from one sample in a study of human T cells and chemical hapten exposure. TCRdb ran MiXCR on the RACE reads and lists one entry per CDR3 protein. The profile shows around 160,000 distinct CDR3 sequences, 13% to 15% of them singletons. The input for sequencing was whole blood, taken in connection with sensitization to the hapten diphenylcyclopropenone (DPC). Every receptor here comes from a woman aged 25 to 45 with alopecia areata. Some clones in this sample may be carry-over from other donors' samples. Both conserved end residues are part of each CDR3. The order of the fields is D gene, J gene, V gene, clone size, CDR3 protein, CDR3 DNA. D genes are given only for firm matches. Expanded clones are given a class, and other clones once, few, many or no size at all.

- TRBJ1-4 TRBV4-2 many CASSQERTANNEKLFF TGTGCCAGCAGCCAGGAAAGGACGGCGAATAATGAAAAACTGTTTTTT
TRBD2 TRBJ2-1 TRBV6-6 - CASRTGTSAYNEQFF TGTGCCAGCCGAACGGGGACTAGCGCTTACAATGAGCAGTTCTTC
- TRBJ2-2 TRBV28 few CASKSTGELFF TGTGCCAGCAAATCCACCGGGGAGCTGTTTTTT
TRBD2 TRBJ2-7 TRBV27 - CASSSYSGSRDYEQYF TGTGCCAGCAGTTCATATAGCGGGAGTCGGGACTACGAGCAGTACTTC
- TRBJ1-2 TRBV19 many CASTRTEAAGYTF TGTGCCAGTACCCGGACAGAAGCGGCGGGCTACACCTTC
- TRBJ2-1 TRBV20-1 many CSAARGDEQFF TGCAGTGCTGCCAGGGGCGATGAGCAGTTCTTC
TRBD1 TRBJ2-1 TRBV5-1 few CASSFMGQGSSYNEQFF TGCGCCAGCAGCTTTATGGGACAGGGAAGCTCCTACAATGAGCAGTTCTTC
- TRBJ1-1 TRBV6-2/TRBV6-3 few CASIKMGGQNTEAFF TGTGCCAGCATAAAAATGGGGGGGCAGAACACTGAAGCTTTCTTT
- TRBJ2-2 TRBV6-6 many CASSSNTGELFF TGTGCCAGCAGCTCGAACACCGGGGAGCTGTTTTTT
- TRBJ1-3 TRBV6-2/TRBV6-3 many CASTLGGGGNTIYF TGTGCCAGCACCCTGGGCGGAGGAGGAAACACCATATATTTT
- TRBJ1-1 TRBV6-1 - CASSEPLVAFF TGTGCCAGCAGTGAACCTCTTGTGGCTTTCTTT
- TRBJ2-3 TRBV4-2 - CASSQGPQGDTQYF TGTGCCAGCAGCCAAGGCCCCCAGGGAGATACGCAGTATTTT
- TRBJ1-1 TRBV10-3 - CAIGRMNTEAFF TGTGCCATAGGACGGATGAACACTGAAGCTTTCTTT
- TRBJ2-4 TRBV12-3/TRBV12-4 few CASIGDRAKNIQYF TGTGCCAGCATTGGTGACAGGGCCAAAAACATTCAGTACTTC
TRBD1 TRBJ2-5 TRBV7-2 - CASSSLPGQITETQYF TGTGCCAGCAGCTCGCTGCCGGGACAGATTACGGAGACCCAGTACTTC
TRBD2 TRBJ2-7 TRBV27 - CASSLSSGTSYEQYF TGTGCCAGCAGTTTAAGTAGCGGGACGTCCTACGAGCAGTACTTC
TRBD2 TRBJ2-1 TRBV28 few CASHLAGGSNEQFF TGTGCCAGCCATCTAGCGGGGGGTTCCAATGAGCAGTTCTTC
- TRBJ1-4 TRBV7-9 few CASSYTGVPNEKLFF TGTGCCAGCAGCTACACGGGGGTCCCGAATGAAAAACTGTTTTTT
- TRBJ1-4 TRBV6-9 many CASMWAGRLVEKLFF TGTGCCAGCATGTGGGCAGGGCGGTTGGTTGAAAAACTGTTTTTT
- TRBJ1-2 TRBV10-3 many CAISDGHNYGYTF TGTGCCATCAGTGATGGTCATAACTATGGCTACACCTTC
- TRBJ1-1 TRBV9 - CASSVLENTEAFF TGTGCCAGCAGCGTTTTGGAGAACACTGAAGCTTTCTTT
- TRBJ1-5 TRBV7-2 - CASSSGQSNQPQHF TGTGCCAGCAGCTCAGGACAGAGCAATCAGCCCCAGCATTTT